This TCR beta chain was captured in a study of monozygotic twins with inflammatory bowel disease. On this clonotype: Its specificity is not known.

TCRdb re-called the 5' RACE reads; every CDR3 protein appears as one record, without DNA. The repertoire table contains more than 300,000 distinct CDR3 sequences. The V gene's germline CDR1 is MGHRA and CDR2 YSYEKL. This CDR3 is built from 19 residues. Study-level results: Relative clonotype sharing with others was diminished in IBD patients versus healthy twins, particularly with disease activity.

This TCR was recovered from a human donor with ulcerative colitis or Crohn's disease, or a healthy co-twin of an affected twin (not recorded which). The chain employs TRBV4-1 and TRBJ2-1; the TCRdb D gene call, TRBD2, has no DNA to confirm it. Material: blood. This CDR3 is CASSQDWGSGGPSYNEQFF.